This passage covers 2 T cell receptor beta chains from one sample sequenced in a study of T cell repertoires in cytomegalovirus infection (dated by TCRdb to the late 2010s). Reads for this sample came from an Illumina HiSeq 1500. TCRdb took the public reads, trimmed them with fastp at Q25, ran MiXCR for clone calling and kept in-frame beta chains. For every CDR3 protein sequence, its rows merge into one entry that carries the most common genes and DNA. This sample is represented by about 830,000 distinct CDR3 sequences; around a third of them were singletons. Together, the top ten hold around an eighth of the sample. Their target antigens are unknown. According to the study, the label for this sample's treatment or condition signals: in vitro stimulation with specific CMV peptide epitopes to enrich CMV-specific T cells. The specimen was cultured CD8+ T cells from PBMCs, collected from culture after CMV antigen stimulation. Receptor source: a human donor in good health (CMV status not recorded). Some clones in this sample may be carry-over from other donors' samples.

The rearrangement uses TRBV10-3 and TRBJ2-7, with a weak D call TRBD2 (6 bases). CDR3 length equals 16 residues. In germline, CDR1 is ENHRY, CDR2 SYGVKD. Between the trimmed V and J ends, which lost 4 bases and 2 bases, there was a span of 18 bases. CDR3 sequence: CAISGIQAGLTYEQYF. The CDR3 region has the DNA TGTGCCATCAGTGGAATTCAGGCGGGACTTACCTACGAGCAGTACTTC.

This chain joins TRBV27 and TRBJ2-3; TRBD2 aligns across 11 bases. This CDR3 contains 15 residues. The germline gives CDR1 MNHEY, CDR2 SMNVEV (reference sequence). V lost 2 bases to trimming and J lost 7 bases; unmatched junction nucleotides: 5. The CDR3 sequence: CASSLVAGGQNTQYF. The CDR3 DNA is TGTGCCAGCAGTTTAGTAGCGGGGGGGCAAAATACGCAGTATTTT.